The sequence of this TCR beta chain was determined in a study of PD-1 blockade in classical Hodgkin lymphoma. Study-level findings and limits: Baseline TCR diversity was reportedly lower in newly diagnosed patients than healthy donors.

Stated time point: cycle 4 day 1 (C4D1), after six to seven weeks of nivolumab. The patients all showed relapse after autologous stem cell transplantation, while their brentuximab vedotin exposure varied. Negative selection with magnetic separation was used to purify CD4+ T cells from thawed PBMCs. Patients' outcomes at their best amounted to complete response, partial response or progressive disease. This table comes from immunoSEQ multiplex PCR, and its TCRdb copy is limited to in-frame clones, with some not included. The sample consists of more than 15,000 clones, about three quarters of them appearing once. As for this clone: Its cognate antigen is unknown.

This TCR was sampled from a human donor with classical Hodgkin lymphoma. The sample in question was CD4+ T cells from blood, obtained before the fourth cycle of nivolumab.

The CDR3 region is CASSVRFLYEQYF. The CDR3 nucleotides are TGTGCCAGCAGTGTTCGGTTCCTCTACGAGCAGTACTTC. V gene TRBV25-1 combines with J gene TRBJ2-7; D uncertain. CDR1 MGHDK and CDR2 SYGVNS come from the germline V gene. V was trimmed by 4 bases and J by 3 bases, leaving 10 bases between them. The CDR3 loop spans 13 amino acids.